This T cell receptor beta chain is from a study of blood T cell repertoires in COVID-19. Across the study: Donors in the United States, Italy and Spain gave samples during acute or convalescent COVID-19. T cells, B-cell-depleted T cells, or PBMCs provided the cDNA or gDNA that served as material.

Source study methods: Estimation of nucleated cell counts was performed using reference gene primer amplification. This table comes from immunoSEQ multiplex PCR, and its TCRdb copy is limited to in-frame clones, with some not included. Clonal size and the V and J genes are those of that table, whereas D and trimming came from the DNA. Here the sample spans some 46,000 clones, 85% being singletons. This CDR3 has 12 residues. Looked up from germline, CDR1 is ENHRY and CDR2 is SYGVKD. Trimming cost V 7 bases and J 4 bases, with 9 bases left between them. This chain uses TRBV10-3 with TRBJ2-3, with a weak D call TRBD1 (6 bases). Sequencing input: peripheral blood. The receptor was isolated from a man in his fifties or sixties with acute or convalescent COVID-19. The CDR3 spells CAINTGSDTQYF. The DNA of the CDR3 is TGTGCCATCAACACAGGGTCAGATACGCAGTATTTT.